A selection of T cell receptor beta chains follows, all from one sample in a study of cytomegalovirus exposure and HLA in healthy donors. The data were produced by immunoSEQ multiplex PCR, yet TCRdb's version contains in-frame clones alone and is incomplete. The table has about 170,000 clones, more than 60% seen once. Sequencing used PBMCs. These receptors were taken from a woman in her 50s in good health and CMV-seropositive. Each CDR3 is given with its conserved first and last residue. The D gene is left open where the match is weak. Size is stated for part of the rows, as once, few or many counts, or as a class when the clone is expanded.

d_call clone_size j_call v_call cdr3_aa cdr3_nt
TRBD2 . TRBJ2-3 TRBV5-1 CASSLAASGLSTDTQYF TGCGCCAGCAGCTTGGCCGCTAGCGGCCTTAGCACAGATACGCAGTATTTT
. . TRBJ1-2 TRBV6-5 CASSYSSHVYGYTF TGTGCCAGCAGTTACTCGAGTCATGTCTATGGCTACACCTTC
. . TRBJ1-2 TRBV5-1 CASSLGSGNIGYTF TGCGCCAGCAGCTTGGGATCAGGGAATATCGGCTACACCTTC
TRBD1 . TRBJ2-1 TRBV7-8 CASSLETGPAYNEQFF TGTGCCAGCAGCTTGGAGACAGGGCCAGCCTACAATGAGCAGTTCTTC
. once TRBJ1-5 TRBV6-1 CASSDGGQPQHF TGTGCCAGCAGTGATGGGGGGCAGCCCCAGCATTTT
. . TRBJ2-2 TRBV5-4 CTSSRDSSGELFF TGTACCAGCAGCCGGGATTCCTCCGGGGAGCTGTTTTTT
TRBD1 . TRBJ2-1 TRBV5-1 CASSLRGQGNEQFF TGCGCCAGCAGCTTGCGCGGACAGGGCAATGAGCAGTTCTTC
TRBD1 . TRBJ1-2 TRBV5-4 CASSLSGGADYGYTF TGTGCCAGCAGCTTATCAGGGGGCGCTGACTATGGCTACACCTTC
. . TRBJ1-1 TRBV14 CASSHGSVYRADTEAFF TGTGCCAGCAGCCACGGTTCGGTTTACAGGGCTGACACTGAAGCTTTCTTT
. . TRBJ1-2 TRBV7-2 CASRAERESLF TGTGCCAGCAGGGCCGAGAGGGAGTCCCTATTC
TRBD1 few TRBJ1-1 TRBV7-2 CASSLGQGYTEAFF TGTGCCAGCAGCTTAGGACAGGGCTACACTGAAGCTTTCTTT
. . TRBJ2-2 TRBV21-1 CAINGGDTGELFF TGTGCCATAAACGGGGGTGACACCGGGGAGCTGTTTTTT
. once TRBJ1-4 TRBV27 CASTLRRGANEKLFF TGTGCCAGCACCTTAAGGCGGGGAGCTAATGAAAAACTGTTTTTT
. . TRBJ2-4 TRBV19 CASSFGNTVDSQYF TGTGCCAGTAGTTTCGGGAACACGGTGGACAGTCAGTACTTC
. . TRBJ1-2 TRBV15 CATSREQGDYGYTF TGTGCCACCAGCAGAGAACAGGGAGACTATGGCTACACCTTC
. . TRBJ2-2 TRBV11-2 CASGSAGRTGELFF TGTGCCAGCGGCTCAGCTGGGAGGACCGGGGAGCTGTTTTTT
TRBD2 . TRBJ2-7 TRBV5-1 CASSLVASGIHEQYF TGCGCCAGCAGCTTGGTGGCTAGCGGGATACACGAGCAGTACTTC
TRBD1 . TRBJ1-1 TRBV29-1 CSASGTGGWDTEAFF TGCAGCGCATCCGGGACAGGGGGATGGGACACTGAAGCTTTCTTT
. . TRBJ2-1 TRBV7-8 CASSLSRISSYNEQFF TGTGCCAGCAGCTTATCGAGGATTAGCTCCTACAATGAGCAGTTCTTC
TRBD1 few TRBJ2-1 TRBV19 CASSWLWGQGKYEQFF TGTGCCAGTAGTTGGCTGTGGGGACAGGGTAAATATGAGCAGTTCTTC
TRBD2 . TRBJ2-3 TRBV19 CASTDSGSFDTQYF TGTGCCAGTACGGATAGCGGGAGTTTTGATACGCAGTATTTT
. . TRBJ2-7 TRBV11-2 CASSPLGGPSSYEQYF TGTGCCAGCAGCCCGCTGGGGGGGCCGAGCTCCTACGAGCAGTACTTC
. once TRBJ2-7 TRBV5-5 CASSLILDEQYF TGTGCCAGCAGCTTAATACTGGACGAGCAGTACTTC
. once TRBJ2-1 TRBV12-5 CASGLGLATYNEQFF TGTGCTAGTGGTTTGGGGCTAGCGACCTACAATGAGCAGTTCTTC
. few TRBJ1-3 TRBV11-3 CASSSLPGNTIYF TGTGCCAGCAGCTCCCTTCCTGGAAACACCATATATTTT
. few TRBJ1-5 TRBV19 CASKPRDRENQPQHF TGTGCCAGTAAACCCCGCGATCGGGAGAATCAGCCCCAGCATTTT
. few TRBJ1-1 TRBV10-3 CAMGWGGTEAFF TGTGCCATGGGCTGGGGAGGGACTGAAGCTTTCTTT
. . TRBJ1-5 TRBV19 CASSIRQSLSNQPQHF TGTGCCAGTAGTATACGTCAGTCGCTTAGCAATCAGCCCCAGCATTTT
. few TRBJ1-1 TRBV9 CASSPSSGGGTEAFF TGTGCCAGCAGCCCCTCGTCCGGCGGGGGCACTGAAGCTTTCTTT
TRBD1 . TRBJ2-5 TRBV10-3 CAISKGDRPQETQYF TGTGCCATCAGTAAGGGGGACAGGCCCCAAGAGACCCAGTACTTC
TRBD2 . TRBJ2-1 TRBV7-6 CASSLNPGLPQNEQFF TGTGCCAGCAGCTTAAACCCGGGACTACCCCAAAATGAGCAGTTCTTC
TRBD2 . TRBJ2-1 TRBV28 CASSLTSGSKFF TGTGCCAGCAGTCTGACTAGCGGTAGTAAGTTCTTC
. . TRBJ1-2 TRBV2 CASRTGQSGYGYTF TGTGCCAGCAGGACGGGGCAGAGCGGGTATGGCTACACCTTC
. . TRBJ1-4 TRBV30 CAWSAERGENEKLFF TGTGCCTGGAGTGCAGAGCGCGGAGAGAATGAAAAACTGTTTTTT
. . TRBJ2-2 TRBV19 CASSSPGTPNTGELFF TGTGCCAGTAGTAGCCCCGGGACACCTAACACCGGGGAGCTGTTTTTT
. . TRBJ1-2 TRBV11-3 CASSLGLGGGKIYGYTF TGTGCCAGCAGCTTAGGCCTGGGTGGAGGAAAGATCTATGGCTACACCTTC
TRBD1 . TRBJ2-1 TRBV7-9 CASSTGTGSYNEQFF TGTGCCAGCAGCACCGGGACAGGATCCTACAATGAGCAGTTCTTC
. . TRBJ1-1 TRBV19 CASSFDSGTEAFF TGTGCCAGTAGTTTTGACAGTGGGACTGAAGCTTTCTTT
TRBD2 . TRBJ2-7 TRBV9 CASSVLAGGFDEQYF TGTGCCAGCAGCGTACTAGCGGGAGGCTTTGACGAGCAGTACTTC
TRBD2 . TRBJ2-3 TRBV11-3 CASSLYVGRVRGDTQYF TGTGCCAGCAGCCTATATGTTGGGAGGGTACGAGGGGATACGCAGTATTTT
TRBD1 . TRBJ2-1 TRBV7-2 CASSRPAGQGAIDEQFF TGTGCCAGCAGCCGCCCCGCAGGACAGGGGGCAATAGATGAGCAGTTCTTC
. few TRBJ1-1 TRBV20-1 CSGAGHTEAFF TGCAGTGGTGCAGGGCACACTGAAGCTTTCTTT
TRBD1 . TRBJ2-7 TRBV5-6 CASSWDRGGSYEQYF TGTGCCAGCAGCTGGGACAGGGGAGGCTCCTACGAGCAGTACTTC
. few TRBJ2-7 TRBV7-3 CASSLTGLADYEQYF TGTGCCAGCAGCTTAACGGGTCTCGCCGACTACGAGCAGTACTTC
TRBD1 . TRBJ1-1 TRBV5-4 CASSPGGVNTEAFF TGTGCCAGCAGTCCAGGGGGCGTGAACACTGAAGCTTTCTTT
TRBD2 . TRBJ2-3 TRBV10-3 CAISPGLAGGPSDTQYF TGTGCCATCAGCCCAGGACTAGCGGGGGGGCCTTCAGATACGCAGTATTTT